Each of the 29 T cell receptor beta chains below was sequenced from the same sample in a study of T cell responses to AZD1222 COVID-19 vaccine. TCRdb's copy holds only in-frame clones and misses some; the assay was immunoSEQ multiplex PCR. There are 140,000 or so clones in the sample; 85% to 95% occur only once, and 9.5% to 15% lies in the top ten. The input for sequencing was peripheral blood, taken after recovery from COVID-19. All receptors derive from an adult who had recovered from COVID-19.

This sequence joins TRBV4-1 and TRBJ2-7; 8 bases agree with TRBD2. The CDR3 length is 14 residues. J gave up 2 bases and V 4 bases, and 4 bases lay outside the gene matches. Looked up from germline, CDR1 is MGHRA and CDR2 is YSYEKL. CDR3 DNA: TGCGCCAGCAGCCGAAGGGGACTAGCCTACGAGCAGTACTTC. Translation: CASSRRGLAYEQYF.

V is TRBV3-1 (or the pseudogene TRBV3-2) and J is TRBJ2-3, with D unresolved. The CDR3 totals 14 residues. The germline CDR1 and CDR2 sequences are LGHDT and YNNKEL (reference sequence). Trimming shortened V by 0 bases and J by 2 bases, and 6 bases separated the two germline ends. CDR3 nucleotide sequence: TGTGCCAGCAGCCAAGAGGATAACACAGATACGCAGTATTTT. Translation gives CASSQEDNTDTQYF.

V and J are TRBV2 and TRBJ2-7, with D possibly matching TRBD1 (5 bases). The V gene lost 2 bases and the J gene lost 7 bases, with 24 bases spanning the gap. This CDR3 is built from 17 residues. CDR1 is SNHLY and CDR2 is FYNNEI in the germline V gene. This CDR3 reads CASSERGSFLGPREQYF. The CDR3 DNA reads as TGTGCCAGCAGTGAAAGGGGATCCTTTTTGGGGCCTCGGGAGCAGTACTTC.

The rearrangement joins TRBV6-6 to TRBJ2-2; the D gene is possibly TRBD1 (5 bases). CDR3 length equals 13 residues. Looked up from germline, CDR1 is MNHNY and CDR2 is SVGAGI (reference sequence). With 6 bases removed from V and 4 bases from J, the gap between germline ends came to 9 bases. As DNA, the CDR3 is TGTGCCAGCAGCAGGGCAGCCACCGGGGAGCTGTTTTTT. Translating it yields CASSRAATGELFF.

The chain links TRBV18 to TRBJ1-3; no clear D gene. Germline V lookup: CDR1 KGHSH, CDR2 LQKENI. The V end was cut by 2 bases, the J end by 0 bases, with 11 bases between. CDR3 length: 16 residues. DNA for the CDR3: TGTGCCAGCTCACCAAGTTCTTGGGGCTCTGGAAACACCATATATTTT. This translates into CASSPSSWGSGNTIYF.

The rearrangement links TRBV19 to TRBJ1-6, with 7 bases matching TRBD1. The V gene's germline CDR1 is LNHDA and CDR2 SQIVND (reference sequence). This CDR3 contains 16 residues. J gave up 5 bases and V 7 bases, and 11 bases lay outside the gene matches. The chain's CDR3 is CASMGTTQGNNSPLHF. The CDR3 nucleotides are TGTGCCAGTATGGGAACAACACAGGGGAATAATTCACCCCTCCACTTT.

The CDR3 spells CASSDPPRTDTQYF. The CDR3 DNA follows: TGTGCCAGCAGTGATCCCCCCCGCACAGATACGCAGTATTTT. The chain has TRBV6-1 and TRBJ2-3; D gene ambiguous. There are 14 residues in the CDR3. The germline V gene has CDR1 MNHNS and CDR2 SASEGT. The germline V and J ends were trimmed by 3 bases and 1 base, with 8 bases remaining between them.

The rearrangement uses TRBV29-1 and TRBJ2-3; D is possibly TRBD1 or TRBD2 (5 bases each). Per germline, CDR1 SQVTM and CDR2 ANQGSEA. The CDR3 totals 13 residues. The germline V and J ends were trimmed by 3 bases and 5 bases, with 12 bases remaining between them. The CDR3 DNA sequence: TGCAGCGTTGAGGTATTTGGGGGAGATACGCAGTATTTT. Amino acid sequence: CSVEVFGGDTQYF.

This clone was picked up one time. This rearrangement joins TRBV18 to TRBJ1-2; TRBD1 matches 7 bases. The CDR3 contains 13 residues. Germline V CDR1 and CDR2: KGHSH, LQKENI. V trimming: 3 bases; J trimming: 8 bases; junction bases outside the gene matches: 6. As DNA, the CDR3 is TGTGCCAGCTCACCCAAGACAGGGAACGGCTACACCTTC. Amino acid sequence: CASSPKTGNGYTF.

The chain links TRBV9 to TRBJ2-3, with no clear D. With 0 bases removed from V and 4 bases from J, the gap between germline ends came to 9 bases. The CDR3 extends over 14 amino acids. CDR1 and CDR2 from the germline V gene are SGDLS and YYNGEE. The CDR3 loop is CASSVGPSSDTQYF. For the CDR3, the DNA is TGTGCCAGCAGCGTAGGCCCCAGCTCAGATACGCAGTATTTT.

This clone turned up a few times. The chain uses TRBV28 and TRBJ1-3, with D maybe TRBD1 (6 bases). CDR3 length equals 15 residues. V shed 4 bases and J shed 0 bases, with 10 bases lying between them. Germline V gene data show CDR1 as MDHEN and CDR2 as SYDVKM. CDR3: CASSYPGASGNTIYF. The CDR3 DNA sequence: TGTGCCAGCAGTTACCCAGGGGCCTCTGGAAACACCATATATTTT.

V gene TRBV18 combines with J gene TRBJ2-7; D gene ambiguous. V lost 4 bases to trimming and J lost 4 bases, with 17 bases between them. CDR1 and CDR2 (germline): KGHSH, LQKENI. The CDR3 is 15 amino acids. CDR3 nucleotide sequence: TGTGCCAGCTCACTGCGGCACAGCTACCCGTACGAGCAGTACTTC. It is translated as CASSLRHSYPYEQYF.

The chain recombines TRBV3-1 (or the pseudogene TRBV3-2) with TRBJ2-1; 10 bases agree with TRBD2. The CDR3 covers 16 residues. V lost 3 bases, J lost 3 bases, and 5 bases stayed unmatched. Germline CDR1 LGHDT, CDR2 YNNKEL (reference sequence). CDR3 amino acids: CASSHSGTSVYNEQFF. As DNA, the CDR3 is TGTGCCAGCAGCCATAGTGGGACTAGCGTCTACAATGAGCAGTTCTTC.

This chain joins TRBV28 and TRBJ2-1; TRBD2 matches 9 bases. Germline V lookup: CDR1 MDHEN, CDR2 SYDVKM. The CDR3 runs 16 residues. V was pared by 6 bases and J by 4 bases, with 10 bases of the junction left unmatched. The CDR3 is CASSPSRSGGYNEQFF. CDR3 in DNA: TGTGCCAGCAGCCCTAGTAGGAGCGGGGGGTACAATGAGCAGTTCTTC.

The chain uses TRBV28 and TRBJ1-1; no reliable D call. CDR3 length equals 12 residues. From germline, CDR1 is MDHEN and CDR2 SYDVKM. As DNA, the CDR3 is TGTTCAGGAGGGAAGGGGAACACTGAAGCTTTCTTT. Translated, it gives CSGGKGNTEAFF.

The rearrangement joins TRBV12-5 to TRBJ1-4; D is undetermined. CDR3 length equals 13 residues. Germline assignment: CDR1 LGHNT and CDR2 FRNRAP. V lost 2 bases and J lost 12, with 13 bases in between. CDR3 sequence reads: CASGLLSGEELFF. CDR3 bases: TGTGCTAGTGGTTTGCTTAGCGGTGAGGAACTGTTTTTT.

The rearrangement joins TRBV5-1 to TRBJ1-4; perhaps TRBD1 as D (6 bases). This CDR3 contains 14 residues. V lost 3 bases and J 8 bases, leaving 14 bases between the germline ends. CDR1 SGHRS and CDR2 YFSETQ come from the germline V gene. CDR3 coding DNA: TGCGCCAGCAGCTCAACAGGGCAGCGGGAAAAACTGTTTTTT. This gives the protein CASSSTGQREKLFF.

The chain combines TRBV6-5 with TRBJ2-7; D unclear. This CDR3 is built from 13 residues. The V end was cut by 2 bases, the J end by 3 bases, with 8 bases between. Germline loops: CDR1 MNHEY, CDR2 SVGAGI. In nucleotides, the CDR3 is TGTGCCAGCAGTTACGGGTCCAACTACGAGCAGTACTTC. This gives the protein CASSYGSNYEQYF.

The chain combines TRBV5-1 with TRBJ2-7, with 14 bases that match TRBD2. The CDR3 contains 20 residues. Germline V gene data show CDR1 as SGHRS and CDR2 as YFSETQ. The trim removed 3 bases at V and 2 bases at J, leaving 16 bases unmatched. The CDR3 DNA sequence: TGCGCCAGCAGCTACCGAGGGACTAGCGGGAGTAGTCCTCCGGCCTACGAGCAGTACTTC. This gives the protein CASSYRGTSGSSPPAYEQYF.

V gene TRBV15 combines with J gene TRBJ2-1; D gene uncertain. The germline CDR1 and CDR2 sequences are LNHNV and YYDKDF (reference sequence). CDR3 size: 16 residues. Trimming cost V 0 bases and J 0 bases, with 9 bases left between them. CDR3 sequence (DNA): TGTGCCACCAGCAGAGATCGAGGAATCTCCTACAATGAGCAGTTCTTC. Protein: CATSRDRGISYNEQFF.

The chain's CDR3 is CASSPVKGSTEAFF. CDR3 DNA sequence: TGTGCCAGCTCACCAGTTAAGGGATCCACTGAAGCTTTCTTT. V gene TRBV18 combines with J gene TRBJ1-1; no clear D gene. The V gene lost 2 bases and the J gene lost 4 bases, with 11 bases spanning the gap. Germline V gene lookup returns CDR1 KGHSH and CDR2 LQKENI. This CDR3 region has 14 residues.

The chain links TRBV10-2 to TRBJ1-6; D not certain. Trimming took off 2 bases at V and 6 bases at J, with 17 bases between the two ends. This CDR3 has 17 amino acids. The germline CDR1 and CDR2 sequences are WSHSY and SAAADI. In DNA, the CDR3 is TGCGCCAGCAGTGAGCGCCCGTGGGATCCTAGTAATTCACCCCTCCACTTT. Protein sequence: CASSERPWDPSNSPLHF.

The CDR3 DNA sequence: TGTGCCAGCAGTGACATCCCCAATGAGCAGTTCTTC. It codes for CASSDIPNEQFF. The chain uses TRBV6-1 and TRBJ2-1; D remains ambiguous. Germline-derived CDR1 and CDR2 are MNHNS and SASEGT. CDR3 size: 12 residues. V lost 3 bases and J lost 6, with 6 bases in between.

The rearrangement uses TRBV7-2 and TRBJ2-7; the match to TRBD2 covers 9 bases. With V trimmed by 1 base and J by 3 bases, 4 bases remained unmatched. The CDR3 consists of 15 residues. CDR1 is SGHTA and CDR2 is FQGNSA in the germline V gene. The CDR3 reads CASSLGGRAYYEQYF. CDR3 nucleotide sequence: TGTGCCAGCAGCTTAGGCGGGAGGGCCTACTACGAGCAGTACTTC.

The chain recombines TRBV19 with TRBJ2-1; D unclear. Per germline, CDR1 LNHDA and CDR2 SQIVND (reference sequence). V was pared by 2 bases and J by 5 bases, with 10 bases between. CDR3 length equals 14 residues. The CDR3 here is CASSISEQNNEQFF. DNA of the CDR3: TGTGCCAGTAGTATAAGCGAACAGAACAATGAGCAGTTCTTC.

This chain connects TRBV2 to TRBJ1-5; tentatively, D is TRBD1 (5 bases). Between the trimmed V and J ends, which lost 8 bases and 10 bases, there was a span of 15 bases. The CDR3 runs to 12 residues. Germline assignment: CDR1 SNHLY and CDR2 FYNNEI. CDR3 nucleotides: TGTGCCAGCTTTCAGGGATCGGGACCCCAGCATTTT. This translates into CASFQGSGPQHF.

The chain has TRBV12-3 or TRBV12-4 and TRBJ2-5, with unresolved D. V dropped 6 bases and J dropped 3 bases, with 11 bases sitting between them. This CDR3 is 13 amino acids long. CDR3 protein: CASSDQGEETQYF. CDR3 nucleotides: TGTGCCAGCAGCGATCAAGGTGAAGAGACCCAGTACTTC.

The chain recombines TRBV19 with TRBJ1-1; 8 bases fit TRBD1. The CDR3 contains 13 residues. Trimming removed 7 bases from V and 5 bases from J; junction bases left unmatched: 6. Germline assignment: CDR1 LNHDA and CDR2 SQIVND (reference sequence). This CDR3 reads CASKGQGRTEAFF. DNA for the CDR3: TGTGCCAGTAAAGGACAGGGTCGGACTGAAGCTTTCTTT.

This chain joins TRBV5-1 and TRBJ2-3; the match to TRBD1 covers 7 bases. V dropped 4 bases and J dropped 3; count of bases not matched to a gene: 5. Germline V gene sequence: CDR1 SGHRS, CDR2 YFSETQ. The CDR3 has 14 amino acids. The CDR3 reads CASSVDRETDTQYF. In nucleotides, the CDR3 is TGCGCCAGCAGCGTAGACAGGGAAACAGATACGCAGTATTTT.